This T cell receptor beta chain was captured in a study of T cell changes during pregnancy in multiple sclerosis (dated by TCRdb to between 2019 and 2020). With respect to the entire study: Changes in the T cell repertoire over the course of pregnancy were examined in this study in women with multiple sclerosis.

Library preparation employed the immunoSEQ multiplex PCR assay. TCRdb's version of the immuneACCESS table is confined to in-frame rearrangements and falls short of the full clone set. An unresolved V gene accounts for under half of the shortfall where checked; the remainder is of unknown origin. Across this sample there are 30,000 to 50,000 clones, with around 93% seen only once. 0.45% to 0.55% of the sample goes to the ten largest clones. A note on this clone: Its antigen has not been determined. Within one base of it there is no much larger clone, and no base qualities were kept.

CDR1 and CDR2, per the germline V gene, are SGHTA and FQGNSA. V lost 7 bases and J lost 4 bases, and the count of bases not matched to a germline gene is 11. The CDR3 covers 15 residues, taking in both the cysteine and the phenylalanine. The sequence is cut down to CDR3 DNA, 45 bases in frame from base 1. Sequenced here: CD4+ T cells from peripheral blood mononuclear cells, sampled in the third trimester of pregnancy. This chain joins TRBV7-2 to TRBJ1-2; the central 8 bases match TRBD1. The sequence was collected from a female donor in good health, enrolled as a control in a pregnancy study. The CDR3 loop reads CASNDPGTGIYGYTF. The DNA sequence follows: TGTGCCAGCAACGATCCCGGGACAGGAATCTATGGCTACACCTTC.